This T cell receptor beta chain is from a study of T cell responses to AZD1222 COVID-19 vaccine. General study points: Unmutated variant regions are reportedly targeted by nearly half of spike-specific TCRs.

The germline V gene encodes CDR1 SGHVS and CDR2 FQNEAQ. Trimming stripped 0 bases from V and 10 bases from J, with 10 bases between. This CDR3 contains 14 residues. Profiling relied on immunoSEQ multiplex PCR, and the TCRdb table lists in-frame clones only, not all of them. This table holds 100,000 to 150,000 clones, about 93% found once. With respect to this clone: Its antigen is unknown.

Material: peripheral blood, obtained on day 0 of AZD1222 vaccination. The chain links TRBV7-8 to TRBJ1-6; D uncertain. The source of this sequence is an adult in good health. This CDR3 reads CASSLAKLYSPLHF. The CDR3 nucleotides are TGTGCCAGCAGCTTAGCCAAGCTTTACTCACCCCTCCACTTT.